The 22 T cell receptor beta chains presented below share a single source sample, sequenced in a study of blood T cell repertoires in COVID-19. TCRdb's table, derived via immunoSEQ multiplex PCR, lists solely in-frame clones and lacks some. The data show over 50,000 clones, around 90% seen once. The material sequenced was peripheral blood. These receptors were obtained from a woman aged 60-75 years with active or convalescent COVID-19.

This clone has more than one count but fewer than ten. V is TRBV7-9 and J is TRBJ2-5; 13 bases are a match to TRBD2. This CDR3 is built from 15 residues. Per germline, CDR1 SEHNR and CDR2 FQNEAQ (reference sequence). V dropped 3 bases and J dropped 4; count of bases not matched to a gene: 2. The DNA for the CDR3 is TGTGCCAGCAGCTTCGGACTAGCGGGAGCAGAGACCCAGTACTTC. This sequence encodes CASSFGLAGAETQYF.

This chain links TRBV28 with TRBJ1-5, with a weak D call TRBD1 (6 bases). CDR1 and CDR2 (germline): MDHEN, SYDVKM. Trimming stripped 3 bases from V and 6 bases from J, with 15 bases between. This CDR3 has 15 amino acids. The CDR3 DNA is TGTGCCAGCAGTTTTCAGCGGGGGCAAAGTCAGCCCCAGCATTTT. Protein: CASSFQRGQSQPQHF. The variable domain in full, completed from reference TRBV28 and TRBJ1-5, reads DVKVTQSSRYLVKRTGEKVFLECVQDMDHENMFWYRQDPGLGLRLIYFSYDVKMKEKGDIPEGYSVSREKKERFSLILESASTNQTSMYLCASSFQRGQSQPQHFGDGTRLSIL.

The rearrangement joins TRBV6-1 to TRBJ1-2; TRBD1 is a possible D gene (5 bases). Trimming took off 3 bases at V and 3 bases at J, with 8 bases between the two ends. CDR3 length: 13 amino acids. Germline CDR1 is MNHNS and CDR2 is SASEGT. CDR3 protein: CASSDRDDYGYTF. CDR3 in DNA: TGTGCCAGCAGTGACAGGGATGACTATGGCTACACCTTC.

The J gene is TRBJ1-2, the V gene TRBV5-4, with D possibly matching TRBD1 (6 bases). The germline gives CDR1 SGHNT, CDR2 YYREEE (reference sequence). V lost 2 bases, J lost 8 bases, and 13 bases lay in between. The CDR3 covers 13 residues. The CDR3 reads CASSFSRGRGYTF. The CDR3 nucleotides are TGTGCCAGCAGCTTCTCCAGGGGTAGGGGCTACACCTTC.

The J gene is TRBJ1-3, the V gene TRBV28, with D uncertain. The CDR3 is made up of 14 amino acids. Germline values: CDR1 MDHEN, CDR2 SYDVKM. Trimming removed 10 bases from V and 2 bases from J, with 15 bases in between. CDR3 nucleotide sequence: TGTGCCACCCTACGGGGATCTACTGGAAACACCATATATTTT. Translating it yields CATLRGSTGNTIYF.

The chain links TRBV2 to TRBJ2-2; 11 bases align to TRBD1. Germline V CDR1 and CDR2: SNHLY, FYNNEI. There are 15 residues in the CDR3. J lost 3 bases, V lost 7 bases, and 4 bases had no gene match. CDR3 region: CASTGQGAYTGELFF. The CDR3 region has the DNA TGTGCCAGCACTGGACAGGGGGCGTACACCGGGGAGCTGTTTTTT.

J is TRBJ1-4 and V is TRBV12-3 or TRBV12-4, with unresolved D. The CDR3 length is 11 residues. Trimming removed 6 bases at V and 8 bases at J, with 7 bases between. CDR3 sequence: CASRLEEKLFF. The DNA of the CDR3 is TGTGCCAGCAGGCTGGAGGAAAAACTGTTTTTT.

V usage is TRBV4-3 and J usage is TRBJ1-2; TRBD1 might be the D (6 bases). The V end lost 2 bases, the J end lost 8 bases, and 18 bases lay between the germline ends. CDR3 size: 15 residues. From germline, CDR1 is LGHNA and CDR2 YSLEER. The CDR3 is CASSQQTGVLGGYTF. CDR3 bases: TGCGCCAGCAGCCAACAGACAGGCGTCTTGGGGGGCTACACCTTC.

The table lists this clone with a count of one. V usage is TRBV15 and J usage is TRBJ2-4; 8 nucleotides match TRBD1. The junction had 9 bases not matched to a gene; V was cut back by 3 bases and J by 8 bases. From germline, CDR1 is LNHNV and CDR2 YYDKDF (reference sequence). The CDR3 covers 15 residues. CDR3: CATSRTTGDWDIQYF. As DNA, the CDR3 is TGTGCCACCAGCAGGACGACAGGGGATTGGGACATTCAGTACTTC.

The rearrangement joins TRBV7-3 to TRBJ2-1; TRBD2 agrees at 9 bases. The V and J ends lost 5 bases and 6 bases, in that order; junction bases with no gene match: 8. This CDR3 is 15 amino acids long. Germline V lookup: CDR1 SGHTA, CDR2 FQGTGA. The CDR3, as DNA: TGTGCCAGCAGCCACGGGGGACTAGCCACCAATGAGCAGTTCTTC. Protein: CASSHGGLATNEQFF.

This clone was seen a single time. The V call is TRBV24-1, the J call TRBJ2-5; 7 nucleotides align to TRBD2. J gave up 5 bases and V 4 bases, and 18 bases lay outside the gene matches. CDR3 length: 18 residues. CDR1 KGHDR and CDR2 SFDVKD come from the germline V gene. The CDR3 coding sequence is TGTGCCACCAGTGACCCATCTCCCAGCGGGATATCTTTGGAGACCCAGTACTTC. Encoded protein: CATSDPSPSGISLETQYF.

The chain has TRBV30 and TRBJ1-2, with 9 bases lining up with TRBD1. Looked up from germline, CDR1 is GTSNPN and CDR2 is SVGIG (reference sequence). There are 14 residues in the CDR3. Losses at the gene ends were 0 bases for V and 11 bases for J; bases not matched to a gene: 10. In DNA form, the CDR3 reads TGTGCCTGGAGTGTACGGGGACAGGGAGGGGGTTACACCTTC. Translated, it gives CAWSVRGQGGGYTF.

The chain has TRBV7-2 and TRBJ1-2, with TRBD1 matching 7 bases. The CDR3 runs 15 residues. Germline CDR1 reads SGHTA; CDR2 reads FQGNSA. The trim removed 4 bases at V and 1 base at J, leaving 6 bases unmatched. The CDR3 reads CASSSQQGNNYGYTF. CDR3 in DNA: TGTGCCAGCAGCTCTCAACAGGGGAATAACTATGGCTACACCTTC.

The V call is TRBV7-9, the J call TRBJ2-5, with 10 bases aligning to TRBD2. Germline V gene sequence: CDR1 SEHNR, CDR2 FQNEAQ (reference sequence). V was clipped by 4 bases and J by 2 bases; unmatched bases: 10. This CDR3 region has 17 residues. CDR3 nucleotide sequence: TGTGCCAGCAGCTCCCGCTCTAGCGGGAGATTTCAAGAGACCCAGTACTTC. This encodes CASSSRSSGRFQETQYF.

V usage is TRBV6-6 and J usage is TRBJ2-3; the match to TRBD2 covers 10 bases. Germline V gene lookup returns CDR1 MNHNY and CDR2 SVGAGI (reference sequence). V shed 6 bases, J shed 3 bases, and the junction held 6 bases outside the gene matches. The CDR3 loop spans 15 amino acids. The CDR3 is CASRPGLADTDTQYF. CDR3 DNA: TGTGCCAGCAGGCCCGGACTAGCGGATACAGATACGCAGTATTTT.

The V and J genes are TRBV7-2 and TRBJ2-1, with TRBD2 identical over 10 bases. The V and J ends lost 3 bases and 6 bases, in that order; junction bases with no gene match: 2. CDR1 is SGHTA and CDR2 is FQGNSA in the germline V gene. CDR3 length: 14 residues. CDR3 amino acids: CASSFRTSGNEQFF. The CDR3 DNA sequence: TGTGCCAGCAGCTTCAGGACTAGCGGCAATGAGCAGTTCTTC.

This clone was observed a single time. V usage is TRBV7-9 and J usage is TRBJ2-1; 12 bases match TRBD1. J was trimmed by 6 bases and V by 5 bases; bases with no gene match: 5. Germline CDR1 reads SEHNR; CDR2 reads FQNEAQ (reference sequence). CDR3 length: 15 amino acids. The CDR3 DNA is TGTGCCAGCAGCAAGGGACAGGGGGCTATCAATGAGCAGTTCTTC. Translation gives CASSKGQGAINEQFF.

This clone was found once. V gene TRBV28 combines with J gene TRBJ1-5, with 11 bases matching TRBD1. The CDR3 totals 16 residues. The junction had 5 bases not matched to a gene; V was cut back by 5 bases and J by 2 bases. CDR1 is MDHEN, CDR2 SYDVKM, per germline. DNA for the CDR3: TGTGCCAGCAGTGGAGGACAGGGGGCAGGCAATCAGCCCCAGCATTTT. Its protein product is CASSGGQGAGNQPQHF.

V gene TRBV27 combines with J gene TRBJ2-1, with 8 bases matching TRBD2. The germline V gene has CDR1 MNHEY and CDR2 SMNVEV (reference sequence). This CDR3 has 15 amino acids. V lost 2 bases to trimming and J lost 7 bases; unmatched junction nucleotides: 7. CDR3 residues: CASSLRREAINEQFF. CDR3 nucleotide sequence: TGTGCCAGCAGTTTACGGCGGGAGGCAATAAATGAGCAGTTCTTC.

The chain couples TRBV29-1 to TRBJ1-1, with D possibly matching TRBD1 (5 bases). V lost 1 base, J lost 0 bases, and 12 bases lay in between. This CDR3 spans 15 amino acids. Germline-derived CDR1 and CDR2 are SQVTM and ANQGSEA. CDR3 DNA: TGCAGCGTTGAAGGAGTTGGGACTTTGAACACTGAAGCTTTCTTT. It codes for CSVEGVGTLNTEAFF. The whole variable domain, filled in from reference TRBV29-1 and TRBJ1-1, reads SAVISQKPSRDICQRGTSLTIQCQVDSQVTMMFWYRQQPGQSLTLIATANQGSEATYESGFVIDKFPISRPNLTFSTLTVSNMSPEDSSIYLCSVEGVGTLNTEAFFGQGTRLTVV.

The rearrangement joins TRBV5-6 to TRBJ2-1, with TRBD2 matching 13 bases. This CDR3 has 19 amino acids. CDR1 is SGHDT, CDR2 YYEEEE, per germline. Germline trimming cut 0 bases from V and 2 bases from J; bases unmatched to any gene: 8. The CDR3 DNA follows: TGTGCCAGCAGCTTGGTTCCGGGACTAGCGGGAAATACCTACAATGAGCAGTTCTTC. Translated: CASSLVPGLAGNTYNEQFF.

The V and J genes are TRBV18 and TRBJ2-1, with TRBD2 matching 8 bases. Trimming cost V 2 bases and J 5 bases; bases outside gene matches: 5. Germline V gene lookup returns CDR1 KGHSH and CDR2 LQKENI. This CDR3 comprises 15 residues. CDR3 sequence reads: CASSPSSGSNNEQFF. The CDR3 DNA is TGTGCCAGCTCACCATCGAGCGGGAGTAACAATGAGCAGTTCTTC.